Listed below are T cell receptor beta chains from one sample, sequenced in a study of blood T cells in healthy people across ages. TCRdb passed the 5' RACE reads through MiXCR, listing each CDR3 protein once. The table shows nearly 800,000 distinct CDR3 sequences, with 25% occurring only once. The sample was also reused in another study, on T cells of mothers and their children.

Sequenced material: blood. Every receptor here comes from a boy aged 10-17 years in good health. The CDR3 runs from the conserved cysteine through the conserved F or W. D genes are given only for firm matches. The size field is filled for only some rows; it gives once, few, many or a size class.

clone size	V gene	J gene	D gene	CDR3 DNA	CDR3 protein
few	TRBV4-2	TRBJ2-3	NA	TGTGCCAGCAGCCAAGATCATGAAGCAGATACGCAGTATTTT	CASSQDHEADTQYF
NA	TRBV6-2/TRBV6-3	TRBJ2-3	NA	TGTGCCGGCAGAGTTCGGGACACCGGCACAGATACGCAGTATTTT	CAGRVRDTGTDTQYF
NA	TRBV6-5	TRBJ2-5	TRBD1	TGTGCCAGCAGTTACCTTGGGACAGGGGGAGAGACCCAGTACTTC	CASSYLGTGGETQYF
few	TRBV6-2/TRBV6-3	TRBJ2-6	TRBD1	TGTGCCAGCGGACAGGGGGTTGTTTCTGGGGCCAACGTCCTGACTTTC	CASGQGVVSGANVLTF
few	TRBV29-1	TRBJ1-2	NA	TGCAGCGTCCACCAGGGGTATCATGGCTACACCTTC	CSVHQGYHGYTF
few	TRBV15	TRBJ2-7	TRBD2	TGTGCCACCAGCAGACTAGCGGGAGTGTCCTACGAGCAGTACTTC	CATSRLAGVSYEQYF
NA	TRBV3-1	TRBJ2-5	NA	TGTGCCAGCAGCCAATCCTGGGAGACCCAGTACTTC	CASSQSWETQYF
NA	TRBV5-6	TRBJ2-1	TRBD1	TGTGCCAGCACCAACTTGGGGATCCGACAGGGTTTTACTATCGATGAGCAGTTCTTC	CASTNLGIRQGFTIDEQFF
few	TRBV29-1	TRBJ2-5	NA	TGCAGCGTCCTGACTCCCATATGGGAGACCCAGTACTTC	CSVLTPIWETQYF
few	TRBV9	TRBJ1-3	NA	TGTGCCAGCAGCGTAGGAGGGGGTGGAAACACCATATATTTT	CASSVGGGGNTIYF
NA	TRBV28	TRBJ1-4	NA	TGTGCCAGCAGCTTAGCGATGGGGAGTGAAAAACTGTTTTTT	CASSLAMGSEKLFF
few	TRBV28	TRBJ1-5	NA	TGTGCCAGCAGTTTTCGTTGGGGGAATCAGCCCCAGCATTTT	CASSFRWGNQPQHF
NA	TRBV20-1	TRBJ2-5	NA	TGCAGTGCTAGTTACGTCCAAGAGACCCAGTACTTC	CSASYVQETQYF
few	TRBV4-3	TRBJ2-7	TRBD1	TGCGCCAGCAGCCAAGATTTCACAGGGGAATACGAGCAGTACTTC	CASSQDFTGEYEQYF
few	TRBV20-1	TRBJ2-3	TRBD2	TGCAGTGCTCCTAGCGGGGGGGCAACGGAAGATACGCAGTATTTT	CSAPSGGATEDTQYF
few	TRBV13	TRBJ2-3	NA	TGTGCCAGCAGCTTAAGTGGGGCGGACGATACGCAGTATTTT	CASSLSGADDTQYF
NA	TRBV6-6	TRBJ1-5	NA	TGTGCCAGCGGGACATCTTATAGCAATCAGCCCCAGCATTTT	CASGTSYSNQPQHF
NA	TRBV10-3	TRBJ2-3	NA	TGTGCCATCAGTGAACAGCATTCGTATAGCACAGATACGCAGTATTTT	CAISEQHSYSTDTQYF
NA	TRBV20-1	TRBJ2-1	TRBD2	TGCAGTGCTAGAGATCTGCTAGCGGCGTACAATGAGCAGTTCTTC	CSARDLLAAYNEQFF
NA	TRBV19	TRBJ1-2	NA	TGTGCCAGTAGTACACAAGAGAACTATGGCTACACCTTC	CASSTQENYGYTF
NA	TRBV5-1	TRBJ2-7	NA	TGCGCCAGCAGCTTGGGTAACGGGCCGAGTTACGAGCAGTACTTC	CASSLGNGPSYEQYF
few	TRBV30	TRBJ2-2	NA	TGTGCCTGGAAGACCCAATCGGGCGGGGAGCTGTTTTTT	CAWKTQSGGELFF
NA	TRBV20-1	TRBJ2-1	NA	TGCAGTGCTAGTTGGGGGGGCCCTTTAAATGAGCAGTTCTTC	CSASWGGPLNEQFF
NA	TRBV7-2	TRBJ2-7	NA	TGTGCCAGCAGTCCCCAGACCGGGTTCTACGAGCAGTACTTC	CASSPQTGFYEQYF
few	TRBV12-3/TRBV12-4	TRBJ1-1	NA	TGTGCCAGCTCTGGCAGGGCGATGAACACTGAAGCTTTCTTT	CASSGRAMNTEAFF
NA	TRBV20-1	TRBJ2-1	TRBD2	TGCAGTGTCCCTGTGACTAGCGTGGGGAATGAGCAGTTCTTC	CSVPVTSVGNEQFF